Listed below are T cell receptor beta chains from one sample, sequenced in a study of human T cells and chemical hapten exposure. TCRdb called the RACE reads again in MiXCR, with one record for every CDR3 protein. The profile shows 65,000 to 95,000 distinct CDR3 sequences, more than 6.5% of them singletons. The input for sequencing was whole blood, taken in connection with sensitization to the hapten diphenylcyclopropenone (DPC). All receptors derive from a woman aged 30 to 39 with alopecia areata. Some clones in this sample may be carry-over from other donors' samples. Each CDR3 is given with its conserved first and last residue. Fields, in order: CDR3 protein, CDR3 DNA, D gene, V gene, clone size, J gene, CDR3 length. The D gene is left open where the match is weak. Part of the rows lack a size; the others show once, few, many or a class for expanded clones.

CASSLVGGTSYEQYF TGTGCCAGCAGCTTAGTAGGGGGCACATCCTACGAGCAGTACTTC TRBD1 TRBV7-2 few TRBJ2-7 15
CASSPYIGGSNQPQHF TGTGCCAGTAGTCCCTACATCGGGGGGAGCAATCAGCCCCAGCATTTT NA TRBV19 few TRBJ1-5 16
CASSDRNNEKLFF TGTGCCAGCTCTGACAGGAATAATGAAAAACTGTTTTTT NA TRBV18 few TRBJ1-4 13
CASSSGLLIGAEAFF TGTGCCAGCAGCTCTGGATTACTAATAGGAGCTGAAGCTTTCTTT NA TRBV5-4 few TRBJ1-1 15
CASSEGTGGIRQPQHF TGTGCCAGCAGCGAAGGAACAGGGGGCATTCGTCAGCCCCAGCATTTT TRBD1 TRBV12-3/TRBV12-4 many TRBJ1-5 16
CSARLVRDTQYF TGCAGTGCTAGACTAGTTAGAGATACGCAGTATTTT NA TRBV20-1 many TRBJ2-3 12
CSARGAEDSPLHF TGCAGCGCCCGAGGAGCGGAAGATTCACCCCTCCACTTT NA TRBV29-1 NA TRBJ1-6 13
CASRSNYEQYF TGTGCCAGCAGGTCCAATTACGAGCAGTACTTC NA TRBV7-2 NA TRBJ2-7 11
CASSAGGQSYEQYF TGTGCCAGCAGTGCAGGGGGACAGTCCTACGAGCAGTACTTC TRBD1 TRBV12-3/TRBV12-4 NA TRBJ2-7 14
CALVGALGPEVLSYEQYF TGTGCCCTTGTCGGGGCGCTAGGTCCAGAGGTCCTCTCCTACGAGCAGTACTTC NA TRBV2 many TRBJ2-7 18
CASHRQGTDTQYF TGTGCCAGTCACCGACAGGGCACCGATACGCAGTATTTT TRBD1 TRBV2 NA TRBJ2-3 13
CASSQMGTAQETQYF TGCGCCAGCAGCCAAATGGGGACAGCACAAGAGACCCAGTACTTC TRBD1 TRBV4-1 NA TRBJ2-5 15
CASSPGLASSTDTQYF TGCGCCAGCAGCCCGGGACTAGCGTCTAGCACAGATACGCAGTATTTT TRBD2 TRBV5-1 NA TRBJ2-3 16
CASSYNERLAQYF TGTGCCAGCAGCTATAACGAAAGACTAGCGCAGTACTTC TRBD2 TRBV11-1 many TRBJ2-7 13
CASSPSGGFGDTQYF TGTGCCAGCAGCCCTAGCGGGGGGTTTGGAGATACGCAGTATTTT TRBD2 TRBV12-3/TRBV12-4 many TRBJ2-3 15
CAWSDPYRGAYGYTF TGTGCCTGGAGTGACCCATACCGTGGGGCCTATGGCTACACCTTC NA TRBV30 NA TRBJ1-2 15
CASSMVTPRDGYTF TGTGCCAGTAGTATGGTCACCCCCCGGGATGGCTACACCTTC NA TRBV19 few TRBJ1-2 14
CASTPDRGQDTEAFF TGTGCCAGCACCCCTGACAGGGGGCAGGACACTGAAGCTTTCTTT TRBD1 TRBV7-9 many TRBJ1-1 15
CSARADLSITHSPLHF TGCAGTGCTAGAGCCGACCTTAGTATCACCCACTCACCCCTCCACTTT NA TRBV20-1 few TRBJ1-6 16
CASSLLHVTRTDTQYF TGTGCCAGCAGCTTACTCCATGTAACACGCACAGATACGCAGTATTTT NA TRBV7-8 many TRBJ2-3 16
CASSFGQDYDTDTQYF TGTGCCAGCAGCTTCGGACAGGACTATGACACAGATACGCAGTATTTT NA TRBV11-2 many TRBJ2-3 16
CASRTSGGTHRNEQFF TGTGCCAGTAGGACTAGCGGGGGGACCCACCGCAATGAGCAGTTCTTC TRBD2 TRBV19 NA TRBJ2-1 16
CSGLGGKNIQYF TGCAGTGGTCTGGGGGGGAAGAACATTCAGTACTTC TRBD2 TRBV20-1 few TRBJ2-4 12
CASSPGQGVFNEQFF TGTGCCAGCTCACCCGGACAGGGAGTTTTCAATGAGCAGTTCTTC TRBD1 TRBV18 NA TRBJ2-1 15
CSVDRQGNTEAFF TGCAGCGTTGACAGGCAGGGAAACACTGAAGCTTTCTTT NA TRBV29-1 few TRBJ1-1 13
CASIADSQGATNEKLFF TGTGCCAGTATCGCCGACTCCCAGGGCGCAACTAATGAAAAACTGTTTTTT NA TRBV19 few TRBJ1-4 17
CASGLAPGTLNLEQFF TGTGCTAGTGGTTTGGCCCCCGGGACGCTAAATCTTGAGCAGTTCTTC NA TRBV12-5 many TRBJ2-1 16
CASSQDTLVGGGYTF TGTGCCAGCAGCCAAGACACCTTGGTGGGTGGTGGCTACACCTTC NA TRBV3-1 few TRBJ1-2 15
CASSLTENQPQHF TGTGCCAGCAGCTTGACAGAGAATCAGCCCCAGCATTTT NA TRBV6-2/TRBV6-3 many TRBJ1-5 13
CASSLAASLPDTQYF TGTGCCAGCAGCTTAGCGGCTAGTCTACCAGATACGCAGTATTTT NA TRBV11-3 many TRBJ2-3 15
CASSPRSSYEQYF TGTGCCAGCAGCCCGAGGAGCTCCTACGAGCAGTACTTC NA TRBV7-9 NA TRBJ2-7 13
CASSPPLSANYGYTF TGTGCCAGCTCACCACCCCTTTCAGCTAACTATGGCTACACCTTC NA TRBV18 few TRBJ1-2 15
CASSQGQNTEAFF TGTGCCAGCAGCCAAGGGCAGAACACTGAAGCTTTCTTT NA TRBV3-1 NA TRBJ1-1 13
CAISESQRGGLETQYF TGTGCCATCAGTGAGTCTCAGCGGGGGGGCCTAGAGACCCAGTACTTC TRBD2 TRBV10-3 many TRBJ2-5 16
CASSPGFLNTEAFF TGTGCCAGCAGCCCCGGTTTTTTGAACACTGAAGCTTTCTTT NA TRBV6-5 few TRBJ1-1 14
CASTHQRAPNEKLFF TGTGCCAGCACCCACCAGCGGGCCCCAAATGAAAAACTGTTTTTT NA TRBV7-8 many TRBJ1-4 15
CASSLGGRESYQPQHF TGTGCCAGCAGCTTAGGGGGTCGGGAAAGCTATCAGCCCCAGCATTTT NA TRBV7-6 NA TRBJ1-5 16
CATSRGGNYGYTF TGTGCCACCAGTCGCGGGGGTAACTATGGCTACACCTTC NA TRBV24-1 many TRBJ1-2 13
CASSQDFISGANVLTF TGTGCCAGCAGCCAAGATTTTATTTCTGGGGCCAACGTCCTGACTTTC NA TRBV4-2 many TRBJ2-6 16